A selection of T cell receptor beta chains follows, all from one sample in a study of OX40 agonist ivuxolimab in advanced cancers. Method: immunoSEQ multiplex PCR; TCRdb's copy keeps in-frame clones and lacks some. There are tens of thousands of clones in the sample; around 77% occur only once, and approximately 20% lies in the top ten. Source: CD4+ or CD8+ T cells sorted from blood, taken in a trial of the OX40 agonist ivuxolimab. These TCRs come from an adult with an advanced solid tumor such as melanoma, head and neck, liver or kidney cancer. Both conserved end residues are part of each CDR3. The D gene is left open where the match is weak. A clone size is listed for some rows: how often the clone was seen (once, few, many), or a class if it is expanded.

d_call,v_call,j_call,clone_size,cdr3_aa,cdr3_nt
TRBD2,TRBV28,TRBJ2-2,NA,CASSLLTSGRAAGELFF,TGTGCCAGCAGTTTACTGACTAGCGGGAGGGCCGCCGGGGAGCTGTTTTTT
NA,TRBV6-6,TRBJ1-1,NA,CASSYSRGLSEAFF,TGTGCCAGCAGTTACTCTCGGGGGCTGAGTGAAGCTTTCTTT
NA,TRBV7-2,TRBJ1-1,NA,CASSLSGGANTEAFF,TGTGCCAGCAGCTTATCTGGGGGGGCGAACACTGAAGCTTTCTTT
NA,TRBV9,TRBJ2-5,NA,CASSGGVRETQYF,TGTGCCAGCAGCGGAGGGGTTCGGGAGACCCAGTACTTC
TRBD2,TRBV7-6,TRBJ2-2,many,CASSYSTSASSGELFF,TGTGCCAGCAGCTACTCGACTAGCGCATCTTCCGGGGAGCTGTTTTTT
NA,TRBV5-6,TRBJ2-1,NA,CASTRRASYNEQFF,TGTGCCAGCACCCGACGGGCCTCCTACAATGAGCAGTTCTTC
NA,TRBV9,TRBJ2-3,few,CASSVGVPARGTDTQYF,TGTGCCAGCAGCGTAGGGGTTCCGGCACGGGGCACAGATACGCAGTATTTT
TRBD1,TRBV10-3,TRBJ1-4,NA,CARDGTGDEKLFF,TGTGCCCGCGACGGGACAGGAGATGAAAAACTGTTTTTT
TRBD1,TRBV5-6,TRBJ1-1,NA,CASSLDRGVRTEAFF,TGTGCCAGCAGCTTGGACAGGGGGGTACGCACTGAAGCTTTCTTT
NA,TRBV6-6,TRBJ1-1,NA,CASSYLGTEGTEAFF,TGTGCCAGCAGTTACCTCGGTACCGAAGGGACTGAAGCTTTCTTT
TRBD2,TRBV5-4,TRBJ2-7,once,CASSSSGSSYEQYF,TGTGCCAGCAGCTCTAGCGGGAGCTCCTACGAGCAGTACTTC
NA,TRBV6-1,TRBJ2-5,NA,CASSEFYRAKETQYF,TGTGCCAGCAGTGAGTTTTACAGGGCCAAAGAGACCCAGTACTTC
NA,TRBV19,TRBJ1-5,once,CASSMFRGQPQHF,TGTGCCAGTAGTATGTTTCGGGGTCAGCCCCAGCATTTT
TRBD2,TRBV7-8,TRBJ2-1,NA,CASSPTEWTSGYNEQFF,TGTGCCAGCAGCCCTACCGAATGGACTAGCGGATACAATGAGCAGTTCTTC
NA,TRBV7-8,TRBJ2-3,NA,CASSLTLAVTDTQYF,TGTGCCAGCAGCTTAACGTTGGCGGTCACAGATACGCAGTATTTT
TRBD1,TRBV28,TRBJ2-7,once,CASSSTGGYSEQYF,TGTGCCAGCAGCTCGACAGGGGGCTATAGCGAGCAGTACTTC
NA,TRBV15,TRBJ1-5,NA,CATSEMVNQPQHF,TGTGCCACCAGCGAAATGGTGAATCAGCCCCAGCATTTT
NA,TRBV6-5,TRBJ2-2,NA,CASSYTRTYTGELFF,TGTGCCAGCAGTTACACAAGGACGTACACCGGGGAGCTGTTTTTT
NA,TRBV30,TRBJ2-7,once,CAWSVKTGRTYEQYF,TGTGCCTGGAGTGTAAAAACGGGACGGACCTACGAGCAGTACTTC
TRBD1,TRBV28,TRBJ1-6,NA,CASSFGTGDYNSPLHF,TGTGCCAGCAGTTTCGGTACAGGGGACTATAATTCACCCCTCCACTTT
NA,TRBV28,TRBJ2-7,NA,CASRPDMSSYEQYF,TGTGCCAGCAGGCCGGACATGAGCTCCTACGAGCAGTACTTC
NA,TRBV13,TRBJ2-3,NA,CASSGSTDTQYF,TGTGCCAGCAGCGGGAGCACAGATACGCAGTATTTT
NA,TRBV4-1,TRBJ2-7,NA,CASSQGQGAYEQYF,TGCGCCAGCAGCCAAGGGCAGGGCGCCTACGAGCAGTACTTC
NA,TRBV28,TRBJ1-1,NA,CASSLSRGLNTEAFF,TGTGCCAGCAGTTTATCCCGGGGCCTAAACACTGAAGCTTTCTTT
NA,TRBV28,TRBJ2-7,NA,CASTPGTGGDEDEQYF,TGTGCCAGCACCCCGGGCACAGGGGGGGATGAGGACGAGCAGTACTTC
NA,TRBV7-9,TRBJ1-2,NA,CASSLGSYGYTF,TGTGCCAGCAGCTTGGGTTCATATGGCTACACCTTC